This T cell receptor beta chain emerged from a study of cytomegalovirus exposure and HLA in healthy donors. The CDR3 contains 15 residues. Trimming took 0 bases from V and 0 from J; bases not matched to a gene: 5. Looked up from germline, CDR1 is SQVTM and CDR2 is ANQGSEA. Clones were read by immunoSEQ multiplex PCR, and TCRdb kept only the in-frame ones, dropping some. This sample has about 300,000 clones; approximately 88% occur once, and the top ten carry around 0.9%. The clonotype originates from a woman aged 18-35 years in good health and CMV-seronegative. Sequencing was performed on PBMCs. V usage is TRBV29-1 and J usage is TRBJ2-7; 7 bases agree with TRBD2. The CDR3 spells CSVEDSSGTSYEQYF. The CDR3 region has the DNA TGCAGCGTTGAAGATTCGAGCGGGACCTCCTACGAGCAGTACTTC.